These T cell receptor beta chains were read from a single sample in a study of spatial heterogeneity in lung cancer. TCRdb re-derived calls from the 5' RACE reads in MiXCR, one entry per CDR3 protein. The sample consists of a few thousand distinct CDR3 sequences, 8.4% of them appearing once. Specimen: lung tumor tissue, collected at surgery. These receptors were obtained from a female donor with early-stage non-small cell lung cancer. CDR3s include the opening cysteine and the closing phenylalanine or tryptophan. A D gene is named only where the DNA matches it firmly.

cdr3_aa j_call d_call v_call
CASKLATLNTEAFF TRBJ1-1 NA TRBV19
CASSESGRIGGVSNQPQHF TRBJ1-5 NA TRBV6-1
CATDGGPSTDTQYF TRBJ2-3 NA TRBV7-9
CASSLAGFEGEETQYF TRBJ2-5 NA TRBV5-1
CASSLDRAQETQYF TRBJ2-5 TRBD1 TRBV7-2
CASSYTSGGSSRYNEQFF TRBJ2-1 TRBD2 TRBV6-5
CASKGPRGEKLFF TRBJ1-4 NA TRBV28
CAIPPGQGRNNEQFF TRBJ2-1 TRBD1 TRBV9
CASSPTPYNEQFF TRBJ2-1 NA TRBV18
CASSSIAPPEQYF TRBJ2-7 NA TRBV28
CASSPYSGGESDTQYF TRBJ2-3 TRBD2 TRBV27
CASSNTGGPTDTQYF TRBJ2-3 TRBD1 TRBV5-1
CASSWDRGNSPLHF TRBJ1-6 TRBD1 TRBV6-5
CASSLTGAAVYQYF TRBJ2-7 NA TRBV28
CASSEGDRDQPQHF TRBJ1-5 TRBD1 TRBV2
CASSYQANTGELFF TRBJ2-2 NA TRBV6-2/TRBV6-3
CASSHTGIPSYEQYF TRBJ2-7 NA TRBV6-1
CASSYDNTSPYEQYF TRBJ2-7 NA TRBV6-5
CASSSPGTGPDTEAFF TRBJ1-1 TRBD1 TRBV6-2/TRBV6-3
CASSPWGAGTGELFF TRBJ2-2 NA TRBV6-1
CASSQDSGGAANTGELFF TRBJ2-2 NA TRBV3-1
CASSQAPSISGAVNEQFF TRBJ2-1 NA TRBV4-2
CASSLTQGAYEQYF TRBJ2-7 TRBD1 TRBV11-2
CAISESQGGNQPQHF TRBJ1-5 NA TRBV10-3
CASSEVGGNYNSPLHF TRBJ1-6 NA TRBV2
CATSTNQGARGNTIYF TRBJ1-3 TRBD1 TRBV15
CASSLGPGELFF TRBJ2-2 NA TRBV7-8
CASTGRAQSSYEQYF TRBJ2-7 NA TRBV27
CASSGRTGGNYEQYF TRBJ2-7 TRBD1 TRBV12-3/TRBV12-4